A selection of T cell receptor beta chains follows, all from one sample in a study of neurological immune-mediated disorders. From the 5' RACE reads, TCRdb called clonotypes with MiXCR, one entry per CDR3 protein. The sample lists some 30,000 distinct CDR3 sequences, 15% occurring once. The source material was PBMCs. The receptors were gathered from a man between 65 and 85 years old in good health. Each CDR3 is given with its conserved first and last residue. A D gene is named only where the DNA matches it firmly. Part of the rows lack a size; the others show once, few, many or a class for expanded clones.

d_call clone_size j_call v_call cdr3_nt cdr3_aa
TRBD1 NA TRBJ2-7 TRBV5-1 TGCGCCAGCAGCTTGCTCCCCACTTCCGGGACAGGGAACGAGCAGTACTTC CASSLLPTSGTGNEQYF
TRBD1 many TRBJ1-5 TRBV7-2 TGTGCCAGCAGCTCCAAGGGGGCAGGGGGAGGTCAGCCCCAGCATTTT CASSSKGAGGGQPQHF
NA many TRBJ1-4 TRBV6-6 TGTGCCAGCAGTTACTGGCAAGAAAAACTGTTTTTT CASSYWQEKLFF
TRBD1 many TRBJ1-6 TRBV19 TGTGCCAGTGGGGACAGAAATTCACCCCTCCACTTT CASGDRNSPLHF
NA NA TRBJ2-7 TRBV7-6 TGTGCCAGCAGCTTAACTATCGCCTACGAGCAGTACTTC CASSLTIAYEQYF
NA many TRBJ1-4 TRBV12-3/TRBV12-4 TGTGCCAGCACCCTATCCGATGGGGTGAGGGAAAAACTGTTTTTT CASTLSDGVREKLFF
TRBD1 many TRBJ1-1 TRBV5-1 TGCGCCAGCAGCTTGGCCCAGGGGGGGAACACTGAAGCTTTCTTT CASSLAQGGNTEAFF
NA many TRBJ1-2 TRBV29-1 TGCAGCGTTGAAGACGGGGCCGGCGGGGGGTATGGCTACACCTTC CSVEDGAGGGYGYTF
NA NA TRBJ1-2 TRBV5-1 TGCGTCAGCAGCTTGCCTACCAACAGGGATGCTGGCTACACCTTC CVSSLPTNRDAGYTF
NA many TRBJ1-2 TRBV5-5 TGTGCCAGCAGCTTGGAACCGGTGAACTATGGCTACACCTTC CASSLEPVNYGYTF
TRBD1 NA TRBJ2-7 TRBV19 TGTGCCAGTAGTACGACAGGGGGCATAGTTGACGAGCAGTACTTC CASSTTGGIVDEQYF
TRBD1 many TRBJ1-1 TRBV10-2 TGCGCGATCAGGGGGCAGGGCACTGAAGCTTTCTTT CAIRGQGTEAFF
TRBD2 many TRBJ2-3 TRBV20-1 TGCAGTGCTCCTAGCGGGTCAGGCACAGATACGCAGTATTTT CSAPSGSGTDTQYF
NA many TRBJ2-4 TRBV15 TGTGCCACCAGCAGAGTCCTGTCTGGGGACATTCAGTACTTC CATSRVLSGDIQYF
TRBD2 few TRBJ2-7 TRBV12-3/TRBV12-4 TGTGCCAGCAGTTCAAATTACGGGCCGGGACTAGCGGGGGCCCACGGGTACGAGCAGTACTTC CASSSNYGPGLAGAHGYEQYF
NA many TRBJ2-7 TRBV20-1 TGCAGTGCTAGTGATGGGAACCCCTACGAGCAGTACTTC CSASDGNPYEQYF
NA many TRBJ1-1 TRBV6-5 TGTGCCAGCAGCCGCGGCACCTCGTGGACTGAAGCTTTCTTT CASSRGTSWTEAFF
TRBD1 many TRBJ2-2 TRBV9 TGTGCCAGCAGCGTAGAGTTCGCAGGGGGAACCGGGGAGCTGTTTTTT CASSVEFAGGTGELFF
NA many TRBJ2-5 TRBV15 TGTGCCACCAGCAGCCTAGTAGTAGAGACCCAGTACTTC CATSSLVVETQYF
NA many TRBJ2-1 TRBV10-2 TGCGCCAGCAGTGAGTGGGTATCGAGTAGGAATGAGCAGTTCTTC CASSEWVSSRNEQFF
NA medium-sized TRBJ2-1 TRBV15 TGTGCCACCAGCAGAGATCATCGGGCCAGCGGGCAGTTCTTC CATSRDHRASGQFF
TRBD1 many TRBJ1-6 TRBV20-1 TGCAGTGCTAGAGAGGGGACAGCTAATTCACCCCTCCACTTT CSAREGTANSPLHF
TRBD1 many TRBJ2-3 TRBV5-1 TGCGCCAGCAGCTTCGGAGACAGGGCCCTATCACCACCTACGCAGTATTTT CASSFGDRALSPPTQYF
TRBD1 many TRBJ2-2 TRBV7-8 TGTGCCAGCAGCCCCGTCCGGACAGGCACCTACACCGGGGAGCTGTTTTTT CASSPVRTGTYTGELFF
TRBD2 many TRBJ2-1 TRBV10-3 TGTGCCATCAGCGGCGGGCCTAGCGGAGGGGACGAGCAGTTCTTC CAISGGPSGGDEQFF
TRBD2 many TRBJ2-3 TRBV20-1 TGCAGTGCTACCCCAGCGGGGGTTTTAGCAGATACGCAGTATTTT CSATPAGVLADTQYF
TRBD2 NA TRBJ2-1 TRBV20-1 TGCAGTACTCGACTAGCGGGGATGCGGGGGCTCTACAATGAGCAGTTCTTC CSTRLAGMRGLYNEQFF
NA many TRBJ2-1 TRBV11-2 TGTGCCAGCAGCTCTCGGACACTAACCTACAATGAGCAGTTCTTC CASSSRTLTYNEQFF
TRBD1 many TRBJ2-7 TRBV7-2 TGTGCCAGCAGCTCCCGGGACAGGGGGTTGGTCGAGCAGTACTTC CASSSRDRGLVEQYF
TRBD1 many TRBJ2-1 TRBV20-1 TGCAGTGCTACCCGGGACAGGGATTTTAATGAGCAGTTCTTC CSATRDRDFNEQFF
NA NA TRBJ2-3 TRBV20-1 TGCAGTGCTAGAGACGTACAGGGATACAATGAGCAGTATTTT CSARDVQGYNEQYF
NA many TRBJ1-1 TRBV20-1 TGCAGTGCCGTGGGCCAGGCTGAAGCTTTCTTT CSAVGQAEAFF
NA many TRBJ1-3 TRBV12-3/TRBV12-4 TGTGCCAGCAGTTTCATGGGAGGAGAAGGAAACACCATATATTTT CASSFMGGEGNTIYF
TRBD1 many TRBJ2-5 TRBV19 TGTGCCAGCAGGACAGGGAATGGAGAGACCCAGTACTTC CASRTGNGETQYF
NA many TRBJ1-2 TRBV20-1 TGCAGTGCTAGAGATCAGGGGCATTATGGCTACACCTTC CSARDQGHYGYTF
TRBD1 many TRBJ2-7 TRBV25-1 TGTGCCAGCAGTGAATACGGGACAGCCGAGCAGTACTTC CASSEYGTAEQYF
NA many TRBJ1-2 TRBV12-3/TRBV12-4 TGTGCCAGCACCCCAGGGAACTATGGCTACACCTTC CASTPGNYGYTF